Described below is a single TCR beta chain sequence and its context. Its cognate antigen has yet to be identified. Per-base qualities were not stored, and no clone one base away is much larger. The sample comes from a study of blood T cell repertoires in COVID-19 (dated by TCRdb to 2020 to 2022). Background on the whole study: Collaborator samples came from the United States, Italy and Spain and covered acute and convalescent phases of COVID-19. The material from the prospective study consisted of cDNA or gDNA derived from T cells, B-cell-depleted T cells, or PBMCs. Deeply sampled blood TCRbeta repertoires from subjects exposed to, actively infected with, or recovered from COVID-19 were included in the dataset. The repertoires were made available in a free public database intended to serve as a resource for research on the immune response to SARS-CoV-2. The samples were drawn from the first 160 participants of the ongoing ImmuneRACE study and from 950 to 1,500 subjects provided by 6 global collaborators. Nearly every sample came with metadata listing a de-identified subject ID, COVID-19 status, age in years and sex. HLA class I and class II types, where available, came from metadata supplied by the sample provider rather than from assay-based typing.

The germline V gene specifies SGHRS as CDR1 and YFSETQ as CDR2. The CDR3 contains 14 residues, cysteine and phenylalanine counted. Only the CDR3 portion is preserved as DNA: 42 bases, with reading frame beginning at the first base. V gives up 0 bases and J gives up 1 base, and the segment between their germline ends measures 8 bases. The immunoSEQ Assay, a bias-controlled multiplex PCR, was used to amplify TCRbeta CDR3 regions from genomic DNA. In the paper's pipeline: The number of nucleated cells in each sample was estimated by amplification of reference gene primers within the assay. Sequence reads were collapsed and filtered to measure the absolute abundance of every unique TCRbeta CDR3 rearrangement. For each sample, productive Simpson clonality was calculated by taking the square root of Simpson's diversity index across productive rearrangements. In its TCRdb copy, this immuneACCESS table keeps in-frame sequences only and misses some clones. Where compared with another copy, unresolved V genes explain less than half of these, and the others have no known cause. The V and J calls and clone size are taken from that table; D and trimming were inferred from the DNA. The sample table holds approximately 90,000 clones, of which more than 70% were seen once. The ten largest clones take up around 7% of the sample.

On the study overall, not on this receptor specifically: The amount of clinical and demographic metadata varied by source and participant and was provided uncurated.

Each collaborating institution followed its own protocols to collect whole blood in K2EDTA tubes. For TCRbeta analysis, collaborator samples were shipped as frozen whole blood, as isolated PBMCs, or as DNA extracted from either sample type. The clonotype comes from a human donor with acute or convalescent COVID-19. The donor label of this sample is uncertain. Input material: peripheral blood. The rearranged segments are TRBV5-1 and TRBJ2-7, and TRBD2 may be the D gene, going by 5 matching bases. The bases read TGCGCCAGCAGCTTGGCTCGGGGATCCTACGAGCAGTACTTC. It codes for CASSLARGSYEQYF.